This T cell receptor (beta chain) was obtained from a study of T cell responses to AZD1222 COVID-19 vaccine. Details on this clone: The antigen remains undetermined.

The assay was immunoSEQ multiplex PCR, and TCRdb's table has in-frame clones only and misses some. The sample shows some 150,000 clones, 70% to 90% of them seen only once. Overall study findings and caveats: Repertoires were collected only later (after the peak T cell response had occurred). Epitopes outside B.1.351 and B.1.1.7 mutated regions reportedly drew nearly half of spike TCRs. Seropositivity was recorded at baseline in only a handful of AZD1222 recipients. Regions 160-218 and 743-854 dominated among vaccine-associated CD4 TCRs spanning spike.

This TCR derives from an adult who received the AZD1222 COVID-19 vaccine. Here the sequenced sample was peripheral blood, taken 28 days after the second AZD1222 dose.

Written as DNA, the CDR3 is TGCGCCAGCAGCTTACTGGAGGGGGGAGAGACCCAGTACTTC. Protein: CASSLLEGGETQYF. The chain combines TRBV5-1 with TRBJ2-5; D assignment may be TRBD1 or TRBD2 (6 bases each). V gave up 2 bases and J gave up 4 bases, with 12 bases separating them. This CDR3 region has 14 residues. Germline-derived CDR1 and CDR2 are SGHRS and YFSETQ.